One and the same sample provided the 28 T cell receptor beta chains below, sequenced in a study of breast tumors, draining lymph nodes, adjacent tissues. The lymph nodes were axillary draining lymph nodes from breast cancer patients. TCRdb passed the multiplex PCR reads through MiXCR, listing each CDR3 protein once. The sample consists of 140,000 to 150,000 distinct CDR3 sequences, 32% of them appearing once. Sequencing input: axillary lymph node tissue. These receptors came from a female donor with breast cancer. Some clones in this sample may be carry-over from other donors' samples.

Points on this clonotype: This CDR3 fails to terminate in the conserved phenylalanine or tryptophan, so it likely reflects a read error. The V gene is TRBV6-1, the J gene TRBJ1-6; D might be TRBD1 (6 bases). This CDR3 contains 15 residues. The germline V and J ends were trimmed by 6 bases and 9 bases, with 18 bases remaining between them. Germline-derived CDR1 and CDR2 are MNHNS and SASEGT. The CDR3 sequence: CASRGQSEPRSPLHS. CDR3 DNA: TGTGCCAGCAGAGGACAGAGTGAACCGCGTTCACCCCTCCACTCT.

V usage is TRBV4-2 and J usage is TRBJ2-1; TRBD2 aligns across 13 bases. CDR1 is LGHNA, CDR2 YNFKEQ, per germline. J was trimmed by 5 bases and V by 4 bases; bases with no gene match: 5. This CDR3 is 16 amino acids long. In DNA form, the CDR3 reads TGTGCCAGCAGCCGGGGACTAGCGGGGAGTGACAATGAGCAGTTCTTC. Amino acids: CASSRGLAGSDNEQFF.

V usage is TRBV2 and J usage is TRBJ2-7; 11 bases match TRBD2. J lost 6 bases, V lost 7 bases, and 8 bases had no gene match. The V gene's germline CDR1 is SNHLY and CDR2 FYNNEI. The CDR3 extends over 14 amino acids. CDR3: CASTNSGGAREQYF. In DNA, the CDR3 is TGTGCCAGCACTAATAGCGGGGGGGCCCGCGAGCAGTACTTC.

As regards this clonotype: Since a much larger clone is just one base distant, this may be a read error. The V and J genes are TRBV5-1 and TRBJ2-4; TRBD1 is a possible D gene (5 bases). CDR1 is SGHRS and CDR2 is YFSETQ in the germline V gene. Trimming cost V 0 bases and J 11 bases, with 12 bases left between them. This CDR3 is 13 amino acids long. CDR3 DNA sequence: TGCGCCAGCAGCTTGGGGGGCAGGGTACTTCAGTACTTC. Translation gives CASSLGGRVLQYF.

V is TRBV29-1 and J is TRBJ2-7; maybe TRBD1 (5 bases). Trimming stripped 0 bases from V and 3 bases from J, with 9 bases between. The CDR3 runs to 13 residues. Germline assignment: CDR1 SQVTM and CDR2 ANQGSEA. The DNA for the CDR3 is TGCAGCGTTGAAGATCAGGGCATCTACGAGCAGTACTTC. Protein: CSVEDQGIYEQYF.

Many counts were recorded for this clonotype. V usage is TRBV18 and J usage is TRBJ1-3; no definite D call. The V gene's germline CDR1 is KGHSH and CDR2 LQKENI. V lost 6 bases, J lost 4 bases, and 7 bases lay in between. The CDR3 contains 12 residues. CDR3 amino acids: CASSEQGNTIYF. The CDR3 DNA reads as TGTGCCAGCTCGGAACAGGGAAACACCATATATTTT.

This clonotype has ten or more counts. The chain links TRBV7-6 to TRBJ2-7; 9 bases are shared with TRBD1. This CDR3 has 15 residues. Germline V lookup: CDR1 SGHVS, CDR2 FNYEAQ. Trimming at V came to 5 bases and at J to 5 bases, leaving 10 bases not matched to a gene. The CDR3 region is CASSLRMGQGHEQYF. CDR3 coding DNA: TGTGCCAGCAGCCTTAGAATGGGACAGGGCCACGAGCAGTACTTC.

This clonotype has ten or more counts. The rearrangement links TRBV2 to TRBJ1-6; D is uncertain. The CDR3 has 14 residues. Germline V gene sequence: CDR1 SNHLY, CDR2 FYNNEI. Trimming shortened V by 5 bases and J by 3 bases, and 8 bases separated the two germline ends. CDR3 loop: CASSLPGYNSPLHF. CDR3 sequence (DNA): TGTGCCAGCAGTCTACCCGGCTATAATTCACCCCTCCACTTT. Full variable domain (outside the CDR3, taken from reference TRBV2 and TRBJ1-6): EPEVTQTPSHQVTQMGQEVILRCVPISNHLYFYWYRQILGQKVEFLVSFYNNEISEKSEIFDDQFSVERPDGSNFTLKIRSTKLEDSAMYFCASSLPGYNSPLHFGNGTRLTVT.

By sample fraction, this clonotype is medium-sized (0.01 to 0.1%). The chain is built from TRBV20-1 and TRBJ2-1; D is uncertain. Germline V gene lookup returns CDR1 DFQATT and CDR2 SNEGSKA (reference sequence). The length of the CDR3 is 11 residues. Trimming took off 3 bases at V and 4 bases at J, with 4 bases between the two ends. Here the CDR3 reads CSASLYNEQFF. In nucleotides, the CDR3 is TGCAGTGCTAGTTTGTACAATGAGCAGTTCTTC.

The CDR3 DNA follows: TGTGCCAGCAGGAGCGGACTAGCGGGGGTGGAGACCCAGTACTTC. It specifies CASRSGLAGVETQYF. This chain uses TRBV27 with TRBJ2-5, with 13 bases matching TRBD2. The CDR3 totals 15 residues. Germline CDR1 and CDR2: MNHEY and SMNVEV (reference sequence). After removal of 6 bases from V and 5 bases from J, the junction contained 6 bases not matched to a gene.

This clonotype has a count of ten or more. J is TRBJ1-6 and V is TRBV6-2 or TRBV6-3; 9 bases match TRBD1. The CDR3 has 15 amino acids. After removal of 8 bases from V and 5 bases from J, the junction contained 7 bases not matched to a gene. Germline V gene lookup returns CDR1 MNHEY and CDR2 SVGEGT. The CDR3 DNA sequence: TGTGCCAGCGCAGGACAGGGGTACGATAATTCACCCCTCCACTTT. Translated, it gives CASAGQGYDNSPLHF.

To note about this clonotype: A much larger clone differs from this one at a single base, so this may be a read error. This chain links TRBV12-3 or TRBV12-4 with TRBJ2-7, with TRBD2 matching 12 bases. The CDR3 is 15 amino acids. V lost 3 bases to trimming and J lost 2 bases; unmatched junction nucleotides: 2. The CDR3 DNA sequence: TGTGCCAGCAGTTTCGCTAGCGGGGGGGCCTACGAGCAGTACGTC. Translated, it gives CASSFASGGAYEQYV.

At least ten counts were recorded for this clonotype. This chain connects TRBV4-2 to TRBJ2-7; D unclear. CDR3 size: 16 residues. Trimming removed 2 bases from V and 6 bases from J, with 20 bases in between. Germline CDR1 and CDR2: LGHNA and YNFKEQ. The CDR3 DNA reads as TGTGCCAGCAGCCAATCGTTAGCTGGTAATCTGGGCGAGCAGTACTTC. Its protein product is CASSQSLAGNLGEQYF.

This clonotype has more than one count but fewer than ten. This chain connects TRBV28 to TRBJ2-2; 7 positions agree with TRBD1. The germline CDR1 and CDR2 sequences are MDHEN and SYDVKM. V lost 6 bases to trimming and J lost 0 bases; unmatched junction nucleotides: 7. The CDR3 has 16 residues. DNA for the CDR3: TGTGCCAGCAGGCTGACCGGGACAGCGAACACCGGGGAGCTGTTTTTT. Amino acids: CASRLTGTANTGELFF.

This clonotype has ten or more counts. The chain combines TRBV20-1 with TRBJ2-2, with D uncertain. Trimming left V 3 bases short and J 4 bases short, with 9 bases between. This CDR3 has 13 residues. The germline gives CDR1 DFQATT, CDR2 SNEGSKA (reference sequence). The CDR3 loop is CSASWSGTGELFF. As DNA, the CDR3 is TGCAGTGCTAGTTGGTCGGGCACCGGGGAGCTGTTTTTT.

In this sample, this clonotype turned up many times. In nucleotides, the CDR3 is TGTGCCAGCTCACCGAGGACAGGGGCTACCTCTGGAAACACCATATATTTT. Translation gives CASSPRTGATSGNTIYF. The V and J genes are TRBV18 and TRBJ1-3; TRBD1 matches at 9 bases. Germline CDR1 KGHSH, CDR2 LQKENI. CDR3 length: 17 residues. V trimming: 3 bases; J trimming: 0 bases; junction bases outside the gene matches: 6.

The chain recombines TRBV7-3 with TRBJ2-7, with 9 bases identical to TRBD1. The CDR3 has 14 amino acids. CDR1 is SGHTA, CDR2 FQGTGA, per germline. V was clipped by 3 bases and J by 6 bases; unmatched bases: 6. The DNA for the CDR3 is TGTGCCAGCAGCTTCGGAGACAGGGGGACCGAGCAGTACTTC. This sequence encodes CASSFGDRGTEQYF.

The sample holds many counts of this clonotype. The chain joins TRBV7-6 to TRBJ2-1; 7 nucleotides line up with TRBD1. The V gene's germline CDR1 is SGHVS and CDR2 FNYEAQ. After removal of 5 bases from V and 9 bases from J, the junction contained 13 bases not matched to a gene. The CDR3 is 15 amino acids. The CDR3 loop reads CASSLSETGRSEQFF. CDR3 sequence (DNA): TGTGCCAGCAGCCTCTCCGAGACAGGGCGTAGTGAGCAGTTCTTC.

This clonotype was found many times. The V and J genes are TRBV7-3 and TRBJ2-6; D not certain. Trimming stripped 5 bases from V and 0 bases from J, with 8 bases between. Germline CDR1 SGHTA, CDR2 FQGTGA. This CDR3 region has 15 residues. The CDR3 sequence is CASSLDGSGANVLTF. For the CDR3, the DNA is TGTGCCAGCAGCCTAGACGGCTCTGGGGCCAACGTCCTGACTTTC. Full variable domain (remainder filled in from reference TRBV7-3 and TRBJ2-6): GAGVSQTPSNKVTEKGKYVELRCDPISGHTALYWYRQSLGQGPEFLIYFQGTGAADDSGLPNDRFFAVRPEGSVSTLKIQRTERGDSAVYLCASSLDGSGANVLTFGAGSRLTVL.

A few counts support this clonotype. The chain employs TRBV18 and TRBJ1-1; no definite D call. Germline CDR1 is KGHSH and CDR2 is LQKENI. Trimming left V 4 bases short and J 8 bases short, with 8 bases between. The CDR3 extends over 11 amino acids. The CDR3 reads CASSREREAFF. CDR3 coding DNA: TGTGCCAGCTCACGGGAAAGGGAAGCTTTCTTT.

The chain employs TRBV2 and TRBJ1-6; D uncertain. Trimming stripped 1 base from V and 6 bases from J, with 13 bases between. This CDR3 has 16 amino acids. Germline V gene sequence: CDR1 SNHLY, CDR2 FYNNEI. Here the CDR3 reads CASSEESAFGNSPLHF. The DNA for the CDR3 is TGTGCCAGCAGTGAAGAGTCGGCGTTTGGTAATTCACCCCTCCACTTT. Filled out from reference TRBV2 and TRBJ1-6, the complete variable domain reads EPEVTQTPSHQVTQMGQEVILRCVPISNHLYFYWYRQILGQKVEFLVSFYNNEISEKSEIFDDQFSVERPDGSNFTLKIRSTKLEDSAMYFCASSEESAFGNSPLHFGNGTRLTVT.

The V and J genes are TRBV25-1 and TRBJ2-1, with 13 positions matching TRBD2. The CDR3 loop spans 16 amino acids. Losses at the gene ends were 4 bases for V and 6 bases for J; bases not matched to a gene: 6. Germline lookup yields CDR1 MGHDK and CDR2 SYGVNS. Written as DNA, the CDR3 is TGTGCCAGCAGTGCCAAACTAGCGGGGGGGTTCAATGAGCAGTTCTTC. Encoded protein: CASSAKLAGGFNEQFF.

The chain couples TRBV12-3 or TRBV12-4 to TRBJ1-1, with D possibly TRBD1 on 6 matching bases. This CDR3 region has 12 residues. V was trimmed by 11 bases and J by 5 bases, leaving 15 bases between them. CDR3 loop: CAVRGGETEAFF. CDR3 in DNA: TGTGCCGTCCGAGGGGGAGAGACTGAAGCTTTCTTT.

This clonotype has ten or more counts. V is TRBV20-1 and J is TRBJ1-6, with D perhaps TRBD1 (5 bases). Germline lookup yields CDR1 DFQATT and CDR2 SNEGSKA (reference sequence). This CDR3 has 14 residues. V was clipped by 3 bases and J by 5 bases, with 11 bases between them. CDR3 residues: CSASGWGDNSPLHF. CDR3 DNA sequence: TGCAGTGCTAGCGGTTGGGGGGATAATTCACCCCTCCACTTT.

This clonotype has a count of ten or more. J is TRBJ2-2 and V is TRBV6-4, with a tentative D call TRBD2 (6 bases). Trimming stripped 5 bases from V and 3 bases from J, with 10 bases between. This CDR3 comprises 14 residues. Germline values: CDR1 MRHNA, CDR2 SNTAGT. CDR3 amino acids: CASSTGLYTGELFF. The CDR3 DNA reads as TGTGCCAGCAGTACGGGACTCTACACCGGGGAGCTGTTTTTT.

This clonotype has a handful of counts. The chain uses TRBV5-1 and TRBJ1-1; 7 positions match TRBD1. Trimming at V came to 4 bases and at J to 4 bases, leaving 7 bases not matched to a gene. The CDR3 covers 14 residues. Germline CDR1 and CDR2: SGHRS and YFSETQ. This chain's CDR3 is CASSTGTEGTEAFF. CDR3 coding DNA: TGCGCCAGCAGCACCGGGACAGAGGGCACTGAAGCTTTCTTT.

This clonotype was recorded at least ten times. J is TRBJ2-5 and V is TRBV19; a possible D gene is TRBD2 (7 bases). V dropped 7 bases and J dropped 2 bases, with 14 bases sitting between them. CDR1 is LNHDA, CDR2 SQIVND, per germline (reference sequence). The CDR3 is 14 amino acids. The chain's CDR3 is CASTPGGPQETQYF. CDR3 nucleotide sequence: TGTGCCAGTACCCCCGGGGGGCCTCAAGAGACCCAGTACTTC.

As concerns this clonotype: The junction departs from the called germline gene at one end, perhaps through a read error. The chain has TRBV6-1 and TRBJ2-7; 7 positions agree with TRBD1. Germline CDR1 reads MNHNS; CDR2 reads SASEGT. CDR3 length equals 13 residues. CDR3 amino acids: CASSQGTAYEQYF. CDR3 sequence (DNA): TGTGCCAGCAGTCAGGGGACAGCCTACGAACAGTACTTC.